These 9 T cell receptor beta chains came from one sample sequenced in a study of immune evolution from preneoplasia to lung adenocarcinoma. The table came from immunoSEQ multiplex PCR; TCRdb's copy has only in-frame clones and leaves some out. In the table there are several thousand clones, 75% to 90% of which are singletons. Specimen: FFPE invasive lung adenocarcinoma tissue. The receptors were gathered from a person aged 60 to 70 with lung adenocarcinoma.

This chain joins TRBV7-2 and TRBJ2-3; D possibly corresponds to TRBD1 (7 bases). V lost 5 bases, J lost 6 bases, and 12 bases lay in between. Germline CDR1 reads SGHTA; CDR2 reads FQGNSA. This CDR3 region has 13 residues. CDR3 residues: CASSQQGGDTQYF. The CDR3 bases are TGTGCCAGCAGCCAGCAGGGGGGTGATACGCAGTATTTT.

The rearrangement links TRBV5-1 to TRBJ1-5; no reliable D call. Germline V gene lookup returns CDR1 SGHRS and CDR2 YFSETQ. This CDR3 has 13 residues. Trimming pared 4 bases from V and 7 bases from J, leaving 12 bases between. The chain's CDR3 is CASSPGPGQPQHF. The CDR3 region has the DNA TGCGCCAGCAGCCCAGGCCCGGGGCAGCCCCAGCATTTT.

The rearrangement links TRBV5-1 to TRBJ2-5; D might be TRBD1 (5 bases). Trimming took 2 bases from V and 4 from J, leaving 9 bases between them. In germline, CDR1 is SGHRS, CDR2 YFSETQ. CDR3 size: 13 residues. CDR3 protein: CASSFYRGETQYF. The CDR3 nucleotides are TGCGCCAGCAGCTTTTATAGGGGAGAGACCCAGTACTTC.

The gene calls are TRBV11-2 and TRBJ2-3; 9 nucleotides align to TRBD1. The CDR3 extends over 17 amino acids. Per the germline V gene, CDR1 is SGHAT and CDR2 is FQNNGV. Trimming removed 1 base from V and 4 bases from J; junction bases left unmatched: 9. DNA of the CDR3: TGTGCCAGCAGCTTAGGGGGACAGGGTAGGAGAGCAGATACGCAGTATTTT. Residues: CASSLGGQGRRADTQYF.

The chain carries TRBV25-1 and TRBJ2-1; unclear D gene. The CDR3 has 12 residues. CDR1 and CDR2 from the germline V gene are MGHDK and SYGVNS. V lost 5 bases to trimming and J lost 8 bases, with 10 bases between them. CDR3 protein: CASSSRVDEQFF. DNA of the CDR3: TGTGCCAGCAGTTCAAGGGTGGATGAGCAGTTCTTC.

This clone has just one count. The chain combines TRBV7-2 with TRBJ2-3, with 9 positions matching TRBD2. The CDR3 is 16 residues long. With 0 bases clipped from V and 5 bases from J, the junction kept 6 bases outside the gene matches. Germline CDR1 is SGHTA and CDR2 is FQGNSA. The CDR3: CASSLASGSLVDTQYF. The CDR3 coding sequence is TGTGCCAGCAGCTTAGCTAGCGGGAGTCTGGTAGATACGCAGTATTTT.

The CDR3, as DNA: TGTGCCAGCAGAGCGGGATTGGCAGATACGCAGTATTTT. It codes for CASRAGLADTQYF. The rearrangement uses TRBV19 and TRBJ2-3, with 7 bases fitting TRBD2. The CDR3 extends over 13 amino acids. CDR1 is LNHDA and CDR2 is SQIVND in the germline V gene (reference sequence). V was clipped by 9 bases and J by 4 bases; unmatched bases: 7.

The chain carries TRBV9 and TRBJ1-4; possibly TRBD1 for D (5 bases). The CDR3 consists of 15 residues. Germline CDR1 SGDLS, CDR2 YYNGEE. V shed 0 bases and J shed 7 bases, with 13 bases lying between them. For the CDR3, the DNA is TGTGCCAGCAGCGTAGCGGCAGGGTGGGCTGAAAAACTGTTTTTT. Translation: CASSVAAGWAEKLFF. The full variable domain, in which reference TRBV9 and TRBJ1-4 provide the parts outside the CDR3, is DSGVTQTPKHLITATGQRVTLRCSPRSGDLSVYWYQQSLDQGLQFLIQYYNGEERAKGNILERFSAQQFPDLHSELNLSSLELGDSALYFCASSVAAGWAEKLFFGSGTQLSVL.

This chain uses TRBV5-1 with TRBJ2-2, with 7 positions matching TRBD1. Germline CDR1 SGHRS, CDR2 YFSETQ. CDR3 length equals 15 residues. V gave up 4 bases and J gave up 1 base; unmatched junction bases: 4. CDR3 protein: CASSPGTENTGELFF. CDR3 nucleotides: TGCGCCAGCAGCCCCGGGACAGAGAACACCGGGGAGCTGTTTTTT.